The present T cell receptor (beta chain) was sequenced within a study of blood T cell repertoires in COVID-19. CDR3 length: 12 amino acids. Trimming shortened V by 6 bases and J by 2 bases, and 11 bases separated the two germline ends. Germline V gives CDR1 GTSNPN, CDR2 SVGIG (reference sequence). The table came from immunoSEQ multiplex PCR; TCRdb's copy has only in-frame clones and leaves some out. The sample consists of 310,000 or so clones, almost 90% of them appearing once. Sequencing was performed on peripheral blood. The chain joins TRBV30 to TRBJ2-7; D gene uncertain. The origin of this receptor is a woman aged 25-40 years with COVID-19, enrolled during active disease. CDR3 DNA: TGTGCCTGTCATGCAGGAACCTACGAGCAGTACTTC. It is translated as CACHAGTYEQYF.